The 18 T cell receptor beta chains presented below share a single source sample, sequenced in a study of T cells in localized non-small cell lung cancer. Generated by immunoSEQ multiplex PCR, the TCRdb table keeps only in-frame clones and is missing some. The sample includes roughly 24,000 clones, about 85% of them seen just once. Source: peripheral blood, taken before any cancer treatment. These TCRs come from a man aged 35 to 69 with stage III squamous cell lung carcinoma.

The CDR3 DNA sequence: TGTGCCATGCCGAAGCCCGCAAAGGTGCCCCAGCATTTT. Translation gives CAMPKPAKVPQHF. The rearrangement uses TRBV5-8 and TRBJ1-5; D gene uncertain. The V gene's germline CDR1 is SGHTS and CDR2 YDEGEE. This CDR3 has 13 amino acids. Trimming cost V 9 bases and J 9 bases, with 19 bases left between them.

The chain employs TRBV19 and TRBJ2-7; weak D call: TRBD2 (7 bases). The CDR3 sequence is 15 residues long. Germline assignment: CDR1 LNHDA and CDR2 SQIVND (reference sequence). Trimming cost V 4 bases and J 1 base, with 14 bases left between them. The CDR3 is CASSTGEGGSYEQYF. The DNA for the CDR3 is TGTGCCAGTAGTACCGGGGAGGGGGGATCCTACGAGCAGTACTTC.

The chain has TRBV5-1 and TRBJ2-1, with a possible D match to TRBD1 (5 bases). CDR3 length: 15 amino acids. Germline values: CDR1 SGHRS, CDR2 YFSETQ. The V and J ends lost 5 bases and 8 bases respectively, with 20 bases between them. The CDR3 sequence is CASREVQGEVHEQFF. DNA for the CDR3: TGCGCCAGCAGGGAAGTCCAGGGCGAAGTGCATGAGCAGTTCTTC.

V usage is TRBV9 and J usage is TRBJ1-5; D is uncertain. Germline CDR1 SGDLS, CDR2 YYNGEE. The CDR3 consists of 13 residues. Trimming stripped 3 bases from V and 5 bases from J, with 9 bases between. CDR3 nucleotide sequence: TGTGCCAGCAGCGGACGGACCGATCAGCCCCAGCATTTT. As protein: CASSGRTDQPQHF. The full variable domain, its missing parts supplied by reference TRBV9 and TRBJ1-5, is DSGVTQTPKHLITATGQRVTLRCSPRSGDLSVYWYQQSLDQGLQFLIQYYNGEERAKGNILERFSAQQFPDLHSELNLSSLELGDSALYFCASSGRTDQPQHFGDGTRLSIL.

The V call is TRBV7-9, the J call TRBJ2-1, with a tentative D call TRBD2 (6 bases). There are 15 residues in the CDR3. CDR1 and CDR2 (germline): SEHNR, FQNEAQ (reference sequence). The ends were cut back, 4 bases at V and 4 bases at J, with 14 bases in the middle. Here the CDR3 DNA reads TGTGCCAGCAGCTCCCCCTACGGGACTTACAATGAGCAGTTCTTC. Amino acids: CASSSPYGTYNEQFF. The variable domain in full, with the rest retrieved from reference TRBV7-9 and TRBJ2-1, is DTGVSQNPRHKITKRGQNVTFRCDPISEHNRLYWYRQTLGQGPEFLTYFQNEAQLEKSRLLSDRFSAERPKGSFSTLEIQRTEQGDSAMYLCASSSPYGTYNEQFFGPGTRLTVL.

The chain couples TRBV30 to TRBJ2-5; the D gene is possibly TRBD2 (6 bases). The V end was cut by 5 bases, the J end by 4 bases, with 11 bases between. The CDR3 has 12 amino acids. Per the germline V gene, CDR1 is GTSNPN and CDR2 is SVGIG (reference sequence). Here the CDR3 reads CAWAQGGETQYF. The CDR3, as DNA: TGTGCCTGGGCCCAGGGAGGAGAGACCCAGTACTTC.

This chain joins TRBV4-2 and TRBJ2-2; 10 nucleotides line up with TRBD2. This CDR3 is built from 17 residues. The V gene's germline CDR1 is LGHNA and CDR2 YNFKEQ. With 3 bases clipped from V and 7 bases from J, the junction kept 11 bases outside the gene matches. The CDR3: CASSQGASGRGDGELFF. The CDR3 DNA sequence: TGTGCCAGCAGCCAGGGGGCTAGCGGGAGAGGAGACGGGGAGCTGTTTTTT.

The chain joins TRBV5-8 to TRBJ1-5; perhaps TRBD1 as D (5 bases). The length of the CDR3 is 18 residues. Trimming pared 4 bases from V and 1 base from J, leaving 21 bases between. The germline V gene has CDR1 SGHTS and CDR2 YDEGEE. In DNA form, the CDR3 reads TGTGCCAGCAGCCTTGTTGCTTTTGGGGCCCGGAGCAATCAGCCCCAGCATTTT. Translated: CASSLVAFGARSNQPQHF. The full variable domain, its missing parts supplied by reference TRBV5-8 and TRBJ1-5, is EAGVTQSPTHLIKTRGQQATLRCSPISGHTSVYWYQQALGLGLQFLLWYDEGEERNRGNFPPRFSGRQFPNYSSELNVNALELEDSALYLCASSLVAFGARSNQPQHFGDGTRLSIL.

The J gene is TRBJ1-6, the V gene TRBV30; D possibly corresponds to TRBD1 (5 bases). Trimming stripped 3 bases from V and 9 bases from J, with 9 bases between. The CDR3 extends over 12 amino acids. Germline lookup yields CDR1 GTSNPN and CDR2 SVGIG (reference sequence). In DNA form, the CDR3 reads TGTGCCTGGAGCCTTGGGGGTTCACCCCTCCACTTT. It specifies CAWSLGGSPLHF.

This clone was picked up one time. In nucleotides, the CDR3 is TGTGCCAGCAGCCTAAACAGGGTTCTGAGCTATGGCTACACCTTC. Translation: CASSLNRVLSYGYTF. The V and J genes are TRBV5-6 and TRBJ1-2, with TRBD1 as a possible D gene (6 bases). The V gene lost 4 bases and the J gene lost 4 bases, with 17 bases spanning the gap. Germline lookup yields CDR1 SGHDT and CDR2 YYEEEE. The CDR3 is 15 residues long.

The chain carries TRBV27 and TRBJ2-5, with a possible D match to TRBD1 (5 bases). The V end was cut by 5 bases, the J end by 5 bases, with 15 bases between. Germline lookup yields CDR1 MNHEY and CDR2 SMNVEV (reference sequence). The CDR3 contains 14 residues. CDR3 bases: TGTGCCAGCAGTCCACGACAGATTTCGGAGACCCAGTACTTC. Amino acids: CASSPRQISETQYF.

The chain links TRBV5-6 to TRBJ1-1; TRBD1 matches 7 bases. V lost 2 bases and J lost 4; bases outside the gene matches: 17. CDR3 length: 18 residues. Germline assignment: CDR1 SGHDT and CDR2 YYEEEE. CDR3 bases: TGTGCCAGCAGCTTACCCGGTGTGGGGAGGGGGCGTTTCACTGAAGCTTTCTTT. It translates to CASSLPGVGRGRFTEAFF.

This clone is medium-sized within its sample. The chain couples TRBV30 to TRBJ1-1; D is unclear. The CDR3 runs to 11 residues. Germline CDR1 GTSNPN, CDR2 SVGIG (reference sequence). Trimming shortened V by 5 bases and J by 3 bases, and 7 bases separated the two germline ends. Here the CDR3 DNA reads TGTGCCTGGTCGTTGGACACTGAAGCTTTCTTT. Residues: CAWSLDTEAFF.

The chain carries TRBV6-1 and TRBJ2-5, with D unresolved. The V end lost 5 bases, the J end lost 7 bases, and 5 bases lay between the germline ends. The CDR3 is made up of 10 amino acids. Germline values: CDR1 MNHNS, CDR2 SASEGT. This CDR3 is CASSSRTQYF. CDR3 bases: TGTGCCAGCAGTTCGCGGACCCAGTACTTC.

The chain uses TRBV29-1 and TRBJ1-1, with TRBD1 matching over 8 bases. Germline V gene lookup returns CDR1 SQVTM and CDR2 ANQGSEA. The CDR3 is 12 amino acids. This CDR3 reads CVGQGGSTEAFF. CDR3 DNA: TGCGTTGGACAGGGAGGGTCCACTGAAGCTTTCTTT.

The V call is TRBV9, the J call TRBJ2-7, with D tentatively TRBD2 (5 bases). Per the germline V gene, CDR1 is SGDLS and CDR2 is YYNGEE. The CDR3 has 16 residues. V was shortened by 7 bases and J by 5 bases, with 25 bases between the two germline ends. The CDR3 region is CASSTDGVTILNEQYF. CDR3 DNA: TGTGCCAGCTCGACCGACGGGGTAACTATCCTGAACGAGCAGTACTTC.

This clone turned up a few times. The V and J genes are TRBV18 and TRBJ1-2, with D possibly TRBD1 on 5 matching bases. There are 14 residues in the CDR3. Germline V gives CDR1 KGHSH, CDR2 LQKENI. V shed 1 base and J shed 3 bases, with 9 bases lying between them. The CDR3 sequence: CASSPQTAYYGYTF. The CDR3 DNA sequence: TGTGCCAGCTCACCACAGACAGCCTACTATGGCTACACCTTC.

This chain uses TRBV12-5 with TRBJ2-2, with D unresolved. With 1 base removed from V and 4 bases from J, the gap between germline ends came to 4 bases. CDR1 is LGHNT and CDR2 is FRNRAP in the germline V gene. CDR3 size: 13 residues. The CDR3 DNA reads as TGTGCTAGTGGTTTGGGGGCCACCGGGGAGCTGTTTTTT. Translating gives CASGLGATGELFF.